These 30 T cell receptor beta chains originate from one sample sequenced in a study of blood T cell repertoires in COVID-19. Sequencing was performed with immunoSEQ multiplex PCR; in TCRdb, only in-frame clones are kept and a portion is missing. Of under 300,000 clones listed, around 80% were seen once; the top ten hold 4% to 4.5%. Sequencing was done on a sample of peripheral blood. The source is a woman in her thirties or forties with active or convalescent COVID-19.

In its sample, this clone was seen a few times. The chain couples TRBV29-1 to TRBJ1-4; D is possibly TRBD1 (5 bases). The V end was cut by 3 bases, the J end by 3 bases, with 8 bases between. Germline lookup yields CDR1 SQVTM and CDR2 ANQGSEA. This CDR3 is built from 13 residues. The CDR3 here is CSVEQGANEKLFF. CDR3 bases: TGCAGCGTTGAGCAGGGCGCTAATGAAAAACTGTTTTTT.

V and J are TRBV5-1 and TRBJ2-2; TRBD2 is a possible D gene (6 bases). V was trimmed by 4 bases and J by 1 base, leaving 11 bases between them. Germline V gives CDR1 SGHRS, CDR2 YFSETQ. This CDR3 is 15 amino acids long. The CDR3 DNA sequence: TGCGCCAGCAGCCGGGTCGGGGGGAACACCGGGGAGCTGTTTTTT. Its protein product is CASSRVGGNTGELFF.

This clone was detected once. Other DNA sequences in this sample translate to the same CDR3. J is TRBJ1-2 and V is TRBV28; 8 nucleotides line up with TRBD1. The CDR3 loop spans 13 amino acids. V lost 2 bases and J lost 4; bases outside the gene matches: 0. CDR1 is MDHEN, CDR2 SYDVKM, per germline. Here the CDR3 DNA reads TGTGCCAGCAGTTTAGGGACAGGCTATGGCTACACCTTC. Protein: CASSLGTGYGYTF.

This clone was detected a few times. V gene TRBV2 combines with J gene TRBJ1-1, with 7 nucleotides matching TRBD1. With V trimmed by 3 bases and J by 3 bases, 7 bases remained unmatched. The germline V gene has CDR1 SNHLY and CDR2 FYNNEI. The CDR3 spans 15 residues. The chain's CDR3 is CASSEVPDRDTEAFF. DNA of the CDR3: TGTGCCAGCAGTGAGGTGCCCGACAGGGACACTGAAGCTTTCTTT.

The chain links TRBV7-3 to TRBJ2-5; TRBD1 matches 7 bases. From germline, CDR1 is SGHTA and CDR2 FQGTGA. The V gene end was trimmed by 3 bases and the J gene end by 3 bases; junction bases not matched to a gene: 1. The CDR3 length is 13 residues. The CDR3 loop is CASSLTGKETQYF. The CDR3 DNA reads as TGTGCCAGCAGCTTGACAGGGAAAGAGACCCAGTACTTC.

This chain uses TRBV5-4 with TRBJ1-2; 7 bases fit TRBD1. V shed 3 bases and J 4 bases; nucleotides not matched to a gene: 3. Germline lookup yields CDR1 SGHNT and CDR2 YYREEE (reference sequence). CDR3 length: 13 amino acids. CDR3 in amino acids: CASSSTGIYGYTF. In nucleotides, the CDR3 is TGTGCCAGCAGCTCGACAGGGATCTATGGCTACACCTTC.

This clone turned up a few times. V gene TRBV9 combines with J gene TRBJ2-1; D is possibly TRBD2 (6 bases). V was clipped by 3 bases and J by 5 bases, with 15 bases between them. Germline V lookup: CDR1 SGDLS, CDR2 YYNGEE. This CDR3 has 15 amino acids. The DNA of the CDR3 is TGTGCCAGCAGCGGAATGGGTGCGGGGCACAATGAGCAGTTCTTC. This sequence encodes CASSGMGAGHNEQFF.

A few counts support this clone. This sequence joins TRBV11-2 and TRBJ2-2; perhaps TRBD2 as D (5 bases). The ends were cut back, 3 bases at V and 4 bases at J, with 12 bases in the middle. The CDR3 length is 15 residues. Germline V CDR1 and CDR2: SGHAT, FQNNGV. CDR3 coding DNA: TGTGCCAGCAGCTTCGGCCAGGCGGGCACCGGGGAGCTGTTTTTT. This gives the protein CASSFGQAGTGELFF.

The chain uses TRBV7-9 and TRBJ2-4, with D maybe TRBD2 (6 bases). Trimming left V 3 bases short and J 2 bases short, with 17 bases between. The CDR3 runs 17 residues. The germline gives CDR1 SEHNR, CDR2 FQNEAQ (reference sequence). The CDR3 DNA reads TGTGCCAGCAGCTTGGGGGGAACTCTTGGGACCAAAAACATTCAGTACTTC. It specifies CASSLGGTLGTKNIQYF.

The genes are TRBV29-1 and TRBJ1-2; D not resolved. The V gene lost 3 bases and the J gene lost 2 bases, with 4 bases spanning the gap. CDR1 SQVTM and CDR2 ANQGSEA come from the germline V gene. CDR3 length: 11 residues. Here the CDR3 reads CSVDSNYGYTF. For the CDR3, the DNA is TGCAGCGTTGATAGCAACTATGGCTACACCTTC.

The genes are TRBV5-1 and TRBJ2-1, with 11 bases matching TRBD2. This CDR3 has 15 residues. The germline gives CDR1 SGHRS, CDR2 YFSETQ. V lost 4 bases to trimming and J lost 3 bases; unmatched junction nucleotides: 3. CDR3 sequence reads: CASSRTSGGYNEQFF. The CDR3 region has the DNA TGCGCCAGCAGCCGCACTAGCGGGGGCTACAATGAGCAGTTCTTC.

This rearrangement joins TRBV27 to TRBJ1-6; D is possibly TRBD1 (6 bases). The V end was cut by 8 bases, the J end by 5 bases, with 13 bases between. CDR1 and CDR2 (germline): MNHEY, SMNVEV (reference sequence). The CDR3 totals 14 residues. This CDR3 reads CASGRGYDNSPLHF. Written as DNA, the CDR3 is TGTGCCAGCGGCAGGGGATACGATAATTCACCCCTCCACTTT.

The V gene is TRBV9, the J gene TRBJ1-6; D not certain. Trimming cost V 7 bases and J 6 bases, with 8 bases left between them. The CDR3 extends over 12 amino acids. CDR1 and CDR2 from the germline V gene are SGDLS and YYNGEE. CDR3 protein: CASAGVNSPLHF. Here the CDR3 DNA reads TGTGCCAGCGCGGGCGTTAATTCACCCCTCCACTTT.

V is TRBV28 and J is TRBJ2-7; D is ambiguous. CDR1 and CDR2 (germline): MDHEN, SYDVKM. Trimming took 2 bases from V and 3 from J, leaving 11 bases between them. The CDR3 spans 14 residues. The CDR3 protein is CASSLAGYRYEQYF. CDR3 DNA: TGTGCCAGCAGTTTAGCAGGATACCGCTACGAGCAGTACTTC.

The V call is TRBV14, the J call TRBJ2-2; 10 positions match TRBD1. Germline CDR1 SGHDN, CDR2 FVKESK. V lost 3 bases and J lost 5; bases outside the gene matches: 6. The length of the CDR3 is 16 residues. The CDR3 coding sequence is TGTGCCAGCAGCCAGCTGGACAGGGGGGATACCGGGGAGCTGTTTTTT. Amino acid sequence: CASSQLDRGDTGELFF.

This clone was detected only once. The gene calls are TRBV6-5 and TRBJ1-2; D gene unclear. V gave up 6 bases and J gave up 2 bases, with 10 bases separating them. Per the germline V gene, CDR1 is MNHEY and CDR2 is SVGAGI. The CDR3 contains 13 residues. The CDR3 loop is CASRLTVNYGYTF. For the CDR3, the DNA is TGTGCCAGCAGGCTTACTGTAAACTATGGCTACACCTTC.

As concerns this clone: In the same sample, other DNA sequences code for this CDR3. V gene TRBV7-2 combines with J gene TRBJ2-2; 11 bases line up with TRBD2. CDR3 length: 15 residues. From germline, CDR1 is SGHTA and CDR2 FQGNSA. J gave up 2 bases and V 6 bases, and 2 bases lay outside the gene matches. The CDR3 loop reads CASSLAGGNTGELFF. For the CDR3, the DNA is TGTGCCAGCAGTCTAGCGGGGGGAAACACCGGGGAGCTGTTTTTT. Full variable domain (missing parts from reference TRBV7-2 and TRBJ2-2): GAGVSQSPSNKVTEKGKDVELRCDPISGHTALYWYRQSLGQGLEFLIYFQGNSAPDKSGLPSDRFSAERTGGSVSTLTIQRTQQEDSAVYLCASSLAGGNTGELFFGEGSRLTVL.

CDR3: CASSLSGDYNEQFF. CDR3 coding DNA: TGTGCCAGCAGCCTTAGCGGGGACTACAATGAGCAGTTCTTC. The gene calls are TRBV6-6 and TRBJ2-1; 8 bases agree with TRBD2. V lost 6 bases and J lost 3; bases outside the gene matches: 4. Looked up from germline, CDR1 is MNHNY and CDR2 is SVGAGI (reference sequence). The CDR3 extends over 14 amino acids.

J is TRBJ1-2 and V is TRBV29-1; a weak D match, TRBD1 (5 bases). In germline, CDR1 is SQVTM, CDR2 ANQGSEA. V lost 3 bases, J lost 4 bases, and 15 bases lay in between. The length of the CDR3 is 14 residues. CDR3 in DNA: TGCAGCGTTGAGGGCAGGGATTCGGTCTATGGCTACACCTTC. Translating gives CSVEGRDSVYGYTF.

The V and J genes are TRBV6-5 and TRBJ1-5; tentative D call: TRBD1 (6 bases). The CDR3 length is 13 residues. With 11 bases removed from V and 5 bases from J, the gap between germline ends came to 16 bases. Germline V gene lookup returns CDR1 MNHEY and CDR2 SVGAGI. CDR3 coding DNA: TGTGCCTTAGAGGGGGGGCGGGATCAGCCCCAGCATTTT. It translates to CALEGGRDQPQHF.

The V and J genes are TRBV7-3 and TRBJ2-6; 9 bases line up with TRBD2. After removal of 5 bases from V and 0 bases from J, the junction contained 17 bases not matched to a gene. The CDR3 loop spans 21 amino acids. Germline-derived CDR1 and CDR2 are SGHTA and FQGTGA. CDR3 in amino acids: CASSALPSGLARDSGANVLTF. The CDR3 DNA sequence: TGTGCCAGCAGCGCCCTGCCCTCCGGACTAGCGCGTGACTCTGGGGCCAACGTCCTGACTTTC.

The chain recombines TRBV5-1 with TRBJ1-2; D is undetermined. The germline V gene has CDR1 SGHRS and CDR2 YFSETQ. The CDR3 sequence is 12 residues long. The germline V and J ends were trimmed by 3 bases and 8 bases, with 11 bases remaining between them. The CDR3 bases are TGCGCCAGCAGCTCGGGTCTCTTAGGCTACACCTTC. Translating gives CASSSGLLGYTF.

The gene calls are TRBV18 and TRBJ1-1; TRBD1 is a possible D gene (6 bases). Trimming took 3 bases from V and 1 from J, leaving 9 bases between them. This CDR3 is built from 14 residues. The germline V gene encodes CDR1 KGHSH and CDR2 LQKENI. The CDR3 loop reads CASSPGHTNTEAFF. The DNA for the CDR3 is TGTGCCAGCTCACCGGGACACACGAACACTGAAGCTTTCTTT.

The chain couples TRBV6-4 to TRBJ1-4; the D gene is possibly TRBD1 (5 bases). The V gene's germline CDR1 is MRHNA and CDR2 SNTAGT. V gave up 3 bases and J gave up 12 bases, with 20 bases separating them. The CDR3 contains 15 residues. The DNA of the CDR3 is TGTGCCAGCAGTGAAAATCTACAACACAGGTGGGAACTGTTTTTT. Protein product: CASSENLQHRWELFF.

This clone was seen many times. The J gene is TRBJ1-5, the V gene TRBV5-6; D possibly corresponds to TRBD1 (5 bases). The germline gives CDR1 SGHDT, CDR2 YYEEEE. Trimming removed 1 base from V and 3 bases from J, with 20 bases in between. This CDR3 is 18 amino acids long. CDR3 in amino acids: CASSLWAGAGMTNQPQHF. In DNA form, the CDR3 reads TGTGCCAGCAGCTTGTGGGCTGGGGCAGGGATGACCAATCAGCCCCAGCATTTT. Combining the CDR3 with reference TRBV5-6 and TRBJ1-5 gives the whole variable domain DAGVTQSPTHLIKTRGQQVTLRCSPKSGHDTVSWYQQALGQGPQFIFQYYEEEERQRGNFPDRFSGHQFPNYSSELNVNALLLGDSALYLCASSLWAGAGMTNQPQHFGDGTRLSIL.

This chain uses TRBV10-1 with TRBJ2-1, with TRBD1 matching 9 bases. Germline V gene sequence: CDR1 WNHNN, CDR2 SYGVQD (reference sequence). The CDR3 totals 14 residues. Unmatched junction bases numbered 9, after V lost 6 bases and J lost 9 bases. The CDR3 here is CASSRDRVGGEQFF. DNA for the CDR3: TGCGCCAGCAGCCGGGACAGGGTAGGTGGTGAGCAGTTCTTC.

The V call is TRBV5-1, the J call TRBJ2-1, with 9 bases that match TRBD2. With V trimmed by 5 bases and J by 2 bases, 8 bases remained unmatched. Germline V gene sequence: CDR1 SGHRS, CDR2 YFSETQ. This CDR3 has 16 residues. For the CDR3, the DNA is TGCGCCAGCAGACTGGGGCTAGCGGGGACCTACAATGAGCAGTTCTTC. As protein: CASRLGLAGTYNEQFF. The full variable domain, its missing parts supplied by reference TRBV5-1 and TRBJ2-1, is KAGVTQTPRYLIKTRGQQVTLSCSPISGHRSVSWYQQTPGQGLQFLFEYFSETQRNKGNFPGRFSGRQFSNSRSEMNVSTLELGDSALYLCASRLGLAGTYNEQFFGPGTRLTVL.

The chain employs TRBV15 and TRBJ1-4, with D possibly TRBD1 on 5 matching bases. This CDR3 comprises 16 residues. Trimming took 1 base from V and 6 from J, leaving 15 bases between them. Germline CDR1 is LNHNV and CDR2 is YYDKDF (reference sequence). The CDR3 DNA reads TGTGCCACCAGCAGAGTCGGAAGTGGGGCGGATGAAAAACTGTTTTTT. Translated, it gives CATSRVGSGADEKLFF.

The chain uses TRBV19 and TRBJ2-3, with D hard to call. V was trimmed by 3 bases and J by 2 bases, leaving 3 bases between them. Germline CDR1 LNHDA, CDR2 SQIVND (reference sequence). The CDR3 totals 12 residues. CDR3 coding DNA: TGTGCCAGTAGTATTTACACAGATACGCAGTATTTT. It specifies CASSIYTDTQYF.

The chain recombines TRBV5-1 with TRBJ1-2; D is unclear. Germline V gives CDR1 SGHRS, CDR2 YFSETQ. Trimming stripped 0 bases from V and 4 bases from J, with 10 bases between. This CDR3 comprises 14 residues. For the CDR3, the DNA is TGCGCCAGCAGCTTGGACCAGCGATTCTATGGCTACACCTTC. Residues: CASSLDQRFYGYTF.